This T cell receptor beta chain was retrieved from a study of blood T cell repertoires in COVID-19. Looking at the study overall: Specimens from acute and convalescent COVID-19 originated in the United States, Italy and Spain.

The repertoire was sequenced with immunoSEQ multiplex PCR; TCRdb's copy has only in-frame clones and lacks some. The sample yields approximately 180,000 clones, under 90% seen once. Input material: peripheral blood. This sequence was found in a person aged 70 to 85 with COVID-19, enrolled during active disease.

CDR3 coding DNA: TGCGCCAGCAGCGAAGCGGGAGTTGGATACGAGCAGTACTTC. This gives the protein CASSEAGVGYEQYF. V and J are TRBV5-1 and TRBJ2-7; 8 nucleotides agree with TRBD2. The CDR3 contains 14 residues. The V gene's germline CDR1 is SGHRS and CDR2 YFSETQ. The V gene end was trimmed by 4 bases and the J gene end by 4 bases; junction bases not matched to a gene: 7.